Sequencing of this T cell receptor beta chain was carried out in a study of OX40 agonist ivuxolimab in advanced cancers. At the level of the whole study: Ivuxolimab, which targeted the costimulatory receptor OX40 (CD134), was an agonistic, fully human IgG2 monoclonal antibody. Of the 50 or so patients in dose escalation, about 20 had hepatocellular carcinoma, some 15 had melanoma, 9 had renal cell carcinoma and 9 had head and neck cancer. Peripheral TCRbeta sequencing aimed to test whether ivuxolimab altered TCR sequence diversity and caused clonal T-cell expansion. Intravenous ivuxolimab was administered to patients every 2 weeks at six dose levels: 0.01, 0.1, 0.3, 1.5, 3 and 10 mg/kg. The dose-escalation cohort was approximately 83% male with a mean age of about 60 years, ranging from roughly 23 to 90. Three dose-escalation patients achieved partial responses, one with hepatocellular carcinoma and two with cutaneous melanoma. The paper reports the monotherapy dose-escalation portion (N ≈ 50 patients) of the phase I ivuxolimab trial. Patients were allowed to have had prior anti-PD-1, anti-PD-L1 or anti-CTLA-4 therapy, and approximately 40% of the dose-escalation patients had previously received checkpoint inhibitors.

Only a few counts were recorded for this clone. The clone's antigen remains unknown. Base qualities are not recorded, but no much larger clone differs from it by a single base. Genomic DNA was extracted from sorted cells for sequencing of the TCRbeta CDR3 region. TCRbeta CDR3 regions were sequenced using the immunoSEQ Assay. Sourced from immuneACCESS, this table was stored by TCRdb with only in-frame sequences that have V and J called. A share of the clones is absent; for the studies checked, an unresolved V gene accounts for under half, and the remainder has no known explanation. The sample yields 6,000 or so clones; about 73% were counted once. The top ten hold 36% of the sample. Patients with a history of autoimmune disease or receiving systemic immunosuppression were excluded from the trial. Peripheral blood for TCR sequencing was drawn from every dose cohort at baseline, at cycle 4 day 1 and at cycle 7 day 1. Samples came from an open-label, multicenter, first-in-human phase I dose-escalation trial of ivuxolimab. Adults with locally advanced or metastatic head and neck squamous cell, hepatocellular, melanoma or renal cell carcinoma were enrolled in the trial. Before TCR sequencing, CD4+ T cells and CD8+ T cells were sorted from peripheral blood as separate populations.

What the authors observed across the whole study: Partial responders in the 0.1-3.0 mg/kg groups had among the lowest normalized peripheral clonal expansion, especially among CD8+ T cells. Clonal expansion of both CD4+ and CD8+ blood T cells was observed from baseline to week 6 at doses 0.1 to 3.0 mg/kg. Antigen specificity was not determined for the clonally expanded peripheral T cells. Low levels of normalized T-cell clonal expansion were also seen in some patients who did not respond. After ivuxolimab, more expanded clones were found on average in CD8+ T cells than in CD4+ T cells.

The CDR3 measures 18 amino acids from cysteine to phenylalanine. The retained sequence is limited to the CDR3, 54 bases, with the frame set at the first base. For CDR1 and CDR2, the germline V gene (reference sequence) lists LNHNV and YYDKDF. V lost 0 bases and J lost 5 bases, and the count of bases not matched to a germline gene is 10. The material sequenced was CD4+ or CD8+ T cells sorted from blood, taken in a trial of the OX40 agonist ivuxolimab. This sequence was found in an adult with an advanced solid tumor such as melanoma, head and neck, liver or kidney cancer. The rearranged chain carries TRBV15 and TRBJ2-3; 11 middle bases align to TRBD2. DNA sequence: TGTGCCACCAGCAGAGATACCTTAGCGGGAGGGAGGGGAGATACGCAGTATTTT. This encodes CATSRDTLAGGRGDTQYF.